Sequencing of this TCR beta chain was carried out in a study of metastatic and nonmetastatic thyroid tumors. No treatment of any kind had been given to any patient before thyroid surgery. In the authors' methods: CDR3 was compared across clinicopathological groups, and the resulting differences were used to build a distant-metastasis classifier for papillary thyroid cancer. MiXCR re-clonotyped the PCR reads for TCRdb. TCRdb assigned the V and J calls; the authors' analysis was not used. The data hold some 11,000 clones, with under 35% observed a single time. Trimming took 2 bases from V and 5 from J; bases not matched to a gene: 9. In germline, CDR1 is SGHRS, CDR2 YFSETQ. The CDR3 sequence is 15 residues long. By its share, this clone is medium-sized (0.01 to 0.1%).

This TCR derives from a female donor with papillary thyroid cancer or a benign thyroid nodule (not recorded which). Some clones in this sample may be carry-over from other donors' samples. Sequenced material: tumor tissue. The chain couples TRBV5-1 to TRBJ1-1; 7 nucleotides agree with TRBD1. CDR3 sequence: CASSFNPGGRTEAFF. CDR3 DNA sequence: TGCGCCAGCAGCTTTAATCCAGGGGGTAGAACTGAAGCTTTCTTT.